This T cell receptor beta chain emerged from a study of blood T cell repertoires in COVID-19. About the research overall: The United States, Italy and Spain provided the acute and convalescent COVID-19 samples. The cDNA or gDNA used as material had been derived from T cells, B-cell-depleted T cells, or PBMCs.

Source study methods: The authors estimated nucleated cell counts from reference gene primer amplification. Produced via immunoSEQ multiplex PCR; TCRdb's table is partial and in-frame only. The V and J calls and clone size were taken over from that table, and D and trimming were inferred from the DNA. The sample shows roughly 60,000 clones, 65% to 90% of them seen only once. The source material was peripheral blood. The clonotype comes from a human donor in a cohort sampled during active COVID-19.

DNA of the CDR3: TGCGCCAGCAGCGGGACAGCCAACACCGGGGAGCTGTTTTTT. Translating gives CASSGTANTGELFF. The V gene is TRBV5-1, the J gene TRBJ2-2; 7 positions match TRBD1. V lost 4 bases to trimming and J lost 2 bases; unmatched junction nucleotides: 2. Per the germline V gene, CDR1 is SGHRS and CDR2 is YFSETQ. The CDR3 contains 14 residues.